The 14 T cell receptor beta chains listed next were all sequenced from one sample in a study of identical twins. Using its own MiXCR run on the 5' RACE reads, TCRdb lists one record per CDR3 protein. The sample contains roughly 350,000 distinct CDR3 sequences, around 12% of which appear only once. These data also formed part of another study, on yellow fever vaccine responses in identical twins.

Source material: CD8+ T cells sorted from blood. The receptors here all came from a woman between 18 and 29 years old in good health.

This clonotype came up many times. V usage is TRBV12-3 or TRBV12-4 and J usage is TRBJ2-7, with 12 positions matching TRBD2. The V gene end was trimmed by 9 bases and the J gene end by 3 bases; junction bases not matched to a gene: 6. The CDR3 is made up of 14 amino acids. The CDR3 region is CASSTSGRYYEQYF. CDR3 nucleotide sequence: TGTGCCAGTTCGACTAGCGGGAGATACTACGAGCAGTACTTC.

This sequence joins TRBV11-2 and TRBJ2-3, with 7 bases aligning to TRBD1. The V and J ends lost 0 bases and 0 bases, in that order; junction bases with no gene match: 12. Germline-derived CDR1 and CDR2 are SGHAT and FQNNGV. There are 19 residues in the CDR3. The CDR3 DNA follows: TGTGCCAGCAGCTTAGAGTTGGTCACGACAGGGTCGAGCACAGATACGCAGTATTTT. It codes for CASSLELVTTGSSTDTQYF. Looking up the rest from reference TRBV11-2 and TRBJ2-3 gives the full variable domain: EAGVAQSPRYKIIEKRQSVAFWCNPISGHATLYWYQQILGQGPKLLIQFQNNGVVDDSQLPKDRFSAERLKGVDSTLKIQPAKLEDSAVYLCASSLELVTTGSSTDTQYFGPGTRLTVL.

This clonotype showed up just a few times. This rearrangement joins TRBV1 to TRBJ1-5. TRBV1 is reported as a pseudogene. The CDR3 loop spans 15 amino acids. Here the CDR3 reads CTSSHVLQRNQPQHF. In DNA form, the CDR3 reads TGCACCAGCAGCCACGTCCTACAGCGGAATCAGCCCCAGCATTTT.

This clonotype was counted ten times or more. The rearrangement joins TRBV5-1 to TRBJ2-2; no clear D gene. The CDR3 runs 15 residues. Per germline, CDR1 SGHRS and CDR2 YFSETQ. The V end was cut by 2 bases, the J end by 2 bases, with 10 bases between. CDR3 DNA: TGCGCCAGCAGCTTTAGGTCACCAAACACCGGGGAGCTGTTTTTT. It yields the protein CASSFRSPNTGELFF.

This clonotype was observed many times. The gene calls are TRBV7-9 and TRBJ2-1; D gene unclear. V dropped 5 bases and J dropped 7 bases, with 3 bases sitting between them. The CDR3 totals 10 residues. The germline V gene encodes CDR1 SEHNR and CDR2 FQNEAQ (reference sequence). This CDR3 reads CASSVNEQFF. Written as DNA, the CDR3 is TGTGCCAGCAGCGTGAATGAGCAGTTCTTC.

The chain combines TRBV6-1 with TRBJ2-7, with 8 positions matching TRBD1. With 7 bases clipped from V and 4 bases from J, the junction kept 12 bases outside the gene matches. There are 15 residues in the CDR3. The germline gives CDR1 MNHNS, CDR2 SASEGT. The CDR3 reads CASTVQGAPSYEQYV. CDR3 bases: TGTGCCAGCACAGTCCAGGGGGCCCCTTCGTACGAGCAGTACGTC.

The chain links TRBV7-9 to TRBJ2-7, with TRBD1 as a possible D gene (6 bases). Looked up from germline, CDR1 is SEHNR and CDR2 is FQNEAQ (reference sequence). This CDR3 has 15 amino acids. With 6 bases removed from V and 4 bases from J, the gap between germline ends came to 19 bases. CDR3 bases: TGTGCCAGCAGTTACTTGACAGGAAACTCTTACGAGCAGTACTTC. This gives the protein CASSYLTGNSYEQYF.

This clonotype was detected only a few times. The V call is TRBV29-1, the J call TRBJ2-7, with D perhaps TRBD1 (5 bases). The CDR3 spans 14 residues. The V gene lost 1 base and the J gene lost 2 bases, with 12 bases spanning the gap. Germline V gene lookup returns CDR1 SQVTM and CDR2 ANQGSEA. CDR3 nucleotide sequence: TGCAGCGTTGAAGTCAGGGAAGCCCCCTACGAGCAGTACTTC. This gives the protein CSVEVREAPYEQYF.

The table lists this clonotype with a few counts. The V and J genes are TRBV12-3 or TRBV12-4 and TRBJ2-7, with D possibly being TRBD2 (6 bases). V shed 3 bases and J shed 2 bases, with 11 bases lying between them. CDR3 length: 14 amino acids. CDR3 region: CASSFTGGTYEQYF. DNA for the CDR3: TGTGCCAGCAGTTTTACAGGAGGGACCTACGAGCAGTACTTC.

This clonotype came up many times. The chain combines TRBV7-2 with TRBJ2-1; the D gene is possibly TRBD1 (5 bases). Trimming left V 3 bases short and J 8 bases short, with 20 bases between. The germline CDR1 and CDR2 sequences are SGHTA and FQGNSA. CDR3 length: 16 residues. The CDR3 here is CASSFTGPGFKDEQFF. The CDR3 DNA sequence: TGTGCCAGCAGCTTTACCGGGCCAGGGTTTAAGGATGAGCAGTTCTTC.

J is TRBJ2-7 and V is TRBV27; D not resolved. The CDR3 is 15 amino acids. The germline V gene has CDR1 MNHEY and CDR2 SMNVEV (reference sequence). Trimming pared 3 bases from V and 1 base from J, leaving 13 bases between. CDR3 residues: CASSLPTSQSYEQYF. The CDR3 DNA reads TGTGCCAGCAGTTTGCCCACAAGTCAGTCCTACGAGCAGTACTTC.

This clonotype showed up many times. This chain links TRBV6-5 with TRBJ1-4; D ambiguous. Germline lookup yields CDR1 MNHEY and CDR2 SVGAGI. V lost 6 bases and J lost 11, with 10 bases in between. The CDR3 has 11 amino acids. CDR3 in amino acids: CASRGSGKLFF. DNA for the CDR3: TGTGCCAGCAGGGGGTCGGGGAAACTGTTTTTT.

The rearrangement links TRBV5-6 to TRBJ2-1; TRBD1 is a possible D gene (7 bases). This CDR3 is 15 amino acids long. Trimming left V 4 bases short and J 4 bases short, with 15 bases between. Germline V gene sequence: CDR1 SGHDT, CDR2 YYEEEE. For the CDR3, the DNA is TGTGCCAGCAGCATCGGAGGGGGCATGTACAATGAGCAGTTCTTC. This translates into CASSIGGGMYNEQFF.

The rearrangement uses TRBV28 and TRBJ1-1; 7 bases fit TRBD1. In germline, CDR1 is MDHEN, CDR2 SYDVKM. Unmatched junction bases numbered 7, after V lost 6 bases and J lost 6 bases. This CDR3 has 13 residues. CDR3 nucleotides: TGTGCCAGCAGCCAGACAGGGTTAGCTGAAGCTTTCTTT. Translation: CASSQTGLAEAFF. Combining the CDR3 with reference TRBV28 and TRBJ1-1 gives the whole variable domain DVKVTQSSRYLVKRTGEKVFLECVQDMDHENMFWYRQDPGLGLRLIYFSYDVKMKEKGDIPEGYSVSREKKERFSLILESASTNQTSMYLCASSQTGLAEAFFGQGTRLTVV.